A single T cell receptor beta chain is shown here with its context. This entry belongs to a study of CD8 T cells in ankylosing spondylitis. J lost 12 bases, V lost 3 bases, and 12 bases had no gene match. The CDR3 runs 15 residues. In germline, CDR1 is DFQATT, CDR2 SNEGSKA (reference sequence). TCRdb re-derived calls from the 5' RACE reads in MiXCR, one entry per CDR3 protein. This table holds roughly 40,000 distinct CDR3 sequences, more than 15% found once. The V call is TRBV20-1, the J call TRBJ2-1; TRBD2 matches 12 bases. The sequencing input was blood. The sequence came from a male donor with ankylosing spondylitis or in good health (not recorded which). The CDR3 nucleotides read TGCAGTGCTAGGGCCCCGGGACTAGCGGGCGAAGGGCAGTTCTTC. Protein sequence: CSARAPGLAGEGQFF.